A single T cell receptor beta chain is shown here with its context. What antigen it recognizes has not been identified. Base quality data are lacking; no much larger clone is found one base away. The data were obtained in a study of blood T cell repertoires in COVID-19 (dated by TCRdb to 2018 to 2020). Describing the broader study: Collaborator samples came from the United States, Italy and Spain and covered acute and convalescent phases of COVID-19. The prospective study material was composed of cDNA or gDNA derived from T cells, B-cell-depleted T cells, or PBMCs. Deeply sampled blood TCRbeta repertoires from subjects exposed to, actively infected with, or recovered from COVID-19 were included in the dataset. The repertoires were released in a freely available public database meant as a resource for research on the immune response to SARS-CoV-2. Samples came from the ongoing ImmuneRACE study (first 160 participants) plus 1,254 subjects from 6 global collaborators. The sample metadata nearly always contained a de-identified subject ID, COVID-19 status, age in years and sex. Where HLA class I and class II types were available, the types were taken from metadata supplied by the sample provider, not from assay-based typing.

The paper's findings and limits, for the study overall: Clinical and demographic metadata were provided uncurated, with the amount varying by source and participant.

Whole blood was collected in K2EDTA tubes by collaborating institutions according to the institutions' own protocols. Collaborator samples were shipped for TCRbeta analysis as frozen whole blood, isolated PBMCs, or DNA extracted from either sample type. The immunoSEQ Assay, a bias-controlled multiplex PCR, was used to amplify TCRbeta CDR3 regions from genomic DNA. As for the authors' bioinformatics: Within the assay, amplification of reference gene primers was used to estimate how many nucleated cells each sample contained. To quantify the absolute abundance of each unique TCRbeta CDR3 rearrangement, sequence reads were collapsed and filtered. For each sample, productive Simpson clonality was calculated as the square root of Simpson's diversity index over productive rearrangements. TCRdb took this table from immuneACCESS and kept in-frame rearrangements with V and J called. Such tables lack part of the clones; where checked against another copy, unresolved V genes explain under half of the gap, and the rest is unexplained. From that table come the V and J calls and clone size; the DNA was used to work out D and trimming. For this sample there are roughly 250,000 clones; 81% appear just once. Together, the top ten hold 2.5% to 3% of the sample.

Material: peripheral blood. This TCR came from a woman aged 60-75 years with active or convalescent COVID-19.

The CDR3 has the sequence CASSTGGATEAFF. The sequenced DNA is TGTGCCAGCAGTACAGGGGGCGCGACCGAAGCTTTCTTT. In this chain, TRBV6-5 is recombined with TRBJ1-1; the central 9 bases match TRBD1. Reading the germline V gene gives CDR1 MNHEY and CDR2 SVGAGI. The CDR3 goes from the cysteine to the phenylalanine over 13 residues. Only CDR3 DNA is held: 39 bases, read in frame from base 1. Germline trimming: 5 bases from V, 8 bases from J; junction bases outside gene matches: 6.